The TCR beta chain under discussion was sequenced for a study of T cell responses to AZD1222 COVID-19 vaccine. General observations from the study: Mapped onto spike, vaccine-associated CD4 TCRs spanned it and were dominant at 160-218 and 743-854. In all cases, repertoires were sampled only after the peak T cell response. Baseline seropositivity occurred in only a handful of AZD1222 recipients.

TCRdb's table, derived via immunoSEQ multiplex PCR, lists solely in-frame clones and lacks some. Of roughly 80,000 clones listed, around nine tenths are singletons. Trimming left V 8 bases short and J 3 bases short, with 1 base between. The CDR3 extends over 10 amino acids. Germline V gene data show CDR1 as MNHEY and CDR2 as SVGAGI. Details on this clone: What it binds is not known.

The source material was peripheral blood, sampled on day 0 of MenACWY control vaccination. V gene TRBV6-5 combines with J gene TRBJ2-2; D is undetermined. This TCR was recovered from an adult in good health. The chain's CDR3 is CASHTGELFF. In nucleotides, the CDR3 is TGTGCCAGCCACACCGGGGAGCTGTTTTTT.